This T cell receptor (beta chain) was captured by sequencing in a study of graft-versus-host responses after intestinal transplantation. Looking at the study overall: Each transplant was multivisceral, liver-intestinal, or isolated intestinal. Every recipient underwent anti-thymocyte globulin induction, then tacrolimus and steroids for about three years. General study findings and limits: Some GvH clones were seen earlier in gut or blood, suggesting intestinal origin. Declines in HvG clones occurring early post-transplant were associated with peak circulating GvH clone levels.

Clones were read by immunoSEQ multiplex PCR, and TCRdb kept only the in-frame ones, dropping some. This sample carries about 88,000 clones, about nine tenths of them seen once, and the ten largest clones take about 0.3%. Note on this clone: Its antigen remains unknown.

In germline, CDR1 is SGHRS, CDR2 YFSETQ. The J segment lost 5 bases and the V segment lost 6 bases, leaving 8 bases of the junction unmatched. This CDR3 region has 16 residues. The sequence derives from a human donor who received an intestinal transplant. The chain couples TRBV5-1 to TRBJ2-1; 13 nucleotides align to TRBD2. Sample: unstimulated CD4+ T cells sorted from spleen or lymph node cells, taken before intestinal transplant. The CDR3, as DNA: TGCGCCAGCACGATTGGGACTAGCGGGATAGACAATGAGCAGTTCTTC. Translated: CASTIGTSGIDNEQFF.